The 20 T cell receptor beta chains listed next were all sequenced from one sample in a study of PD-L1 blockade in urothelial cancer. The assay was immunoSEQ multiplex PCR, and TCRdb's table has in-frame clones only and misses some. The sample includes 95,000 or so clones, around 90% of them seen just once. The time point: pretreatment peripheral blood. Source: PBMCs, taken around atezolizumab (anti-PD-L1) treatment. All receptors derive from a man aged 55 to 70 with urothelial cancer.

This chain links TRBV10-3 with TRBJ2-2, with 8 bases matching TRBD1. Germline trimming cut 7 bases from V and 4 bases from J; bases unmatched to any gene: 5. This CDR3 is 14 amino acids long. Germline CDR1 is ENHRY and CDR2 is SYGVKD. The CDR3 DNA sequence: TGTGCCATCACAGGGGGCTCTGTCACCGGGGAGCTGTTTTTT. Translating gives CAITGGSVTGELFF.

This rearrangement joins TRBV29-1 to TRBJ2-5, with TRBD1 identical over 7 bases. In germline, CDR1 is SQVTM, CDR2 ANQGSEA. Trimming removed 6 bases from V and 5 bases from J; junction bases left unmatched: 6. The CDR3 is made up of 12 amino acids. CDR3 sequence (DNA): TGCAGCGTAGGACAGGCTGCGGAGACCCAGTACTTC. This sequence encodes CSVGQAAETQYF. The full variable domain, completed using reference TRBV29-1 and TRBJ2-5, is SAVISQKPSRDICQRGTSLTIQCQVDSQVTMMFWYRQQPGQSLTLIATANQGSEATYESGFVIDKFPISRPNLTFSTLTVSNMSPEDSSIYLCSVGQAAETQYFGPGTRLLVL.

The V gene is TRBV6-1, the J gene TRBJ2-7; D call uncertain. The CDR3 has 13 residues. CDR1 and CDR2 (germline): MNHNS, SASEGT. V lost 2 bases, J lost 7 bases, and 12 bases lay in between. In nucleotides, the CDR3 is TGTGCCAGCAGTGAACTACTACTTCGGGAGCAGTACTTC. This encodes CASSELLLREQYF.

CDR3 region: CASAHGTGTGPASGYTF. CDR3 bases: TGTGCCAGCGCGCACGGTACCGGGACAGGTCCAGCGAGTGGCTACACCTTC. The chain uses TRBV18 and TRBJ1-2; TRBD1 agrees at 8 bases. Germline V gene data show CDR1 as KGHSH and CDR2 as LQKENI. The CDR3 loop spans 17 amino acids. Trimming at V came to 8 bases and at J to 7 bases, leaving 21 bases not matched to a gene.

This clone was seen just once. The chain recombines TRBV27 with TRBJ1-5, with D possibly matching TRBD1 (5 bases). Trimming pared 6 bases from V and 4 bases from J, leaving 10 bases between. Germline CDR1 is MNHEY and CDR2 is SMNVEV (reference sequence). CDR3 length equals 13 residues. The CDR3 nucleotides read TGTGCCAGCAGCCCCCCAGGGAATCAGCCCCAGCATTTT. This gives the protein CASSPPGNQPQHF.

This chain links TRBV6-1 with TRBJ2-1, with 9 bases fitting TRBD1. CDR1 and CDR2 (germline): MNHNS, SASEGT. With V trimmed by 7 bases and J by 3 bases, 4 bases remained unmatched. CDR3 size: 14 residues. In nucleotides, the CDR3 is TGTGCCAGCATCGGACAGGGGAACTACAATGAGCAGTTCTTC. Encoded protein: CASIGQGNYNEQFF.

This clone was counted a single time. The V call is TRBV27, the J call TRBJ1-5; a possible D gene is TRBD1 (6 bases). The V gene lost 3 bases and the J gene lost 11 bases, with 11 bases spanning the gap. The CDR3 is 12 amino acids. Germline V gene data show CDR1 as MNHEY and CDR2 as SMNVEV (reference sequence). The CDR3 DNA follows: TGTGCCAGCAGTTTGCCAGGGGCCGCCCAGCATTTT. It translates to CASSLPGAAQHF.

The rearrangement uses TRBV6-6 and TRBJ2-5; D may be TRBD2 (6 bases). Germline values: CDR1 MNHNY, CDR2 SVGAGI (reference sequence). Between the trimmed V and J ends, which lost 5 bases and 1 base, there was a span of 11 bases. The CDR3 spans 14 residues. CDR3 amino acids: CASSRGLAQETQYF. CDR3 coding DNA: TGTGCCAGCAGTAGGGGACTGGCCCAAGAGACCCAGTACTTC.

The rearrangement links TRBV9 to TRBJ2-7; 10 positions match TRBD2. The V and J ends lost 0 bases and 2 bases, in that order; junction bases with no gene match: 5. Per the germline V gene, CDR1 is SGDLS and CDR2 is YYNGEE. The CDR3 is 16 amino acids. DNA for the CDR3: TGTGCCAGCAGCGTAGGCTTAGCGGGGGGCCCCTACGAGCAGTACTTC. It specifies CASSVGLAGGPYEQYF.

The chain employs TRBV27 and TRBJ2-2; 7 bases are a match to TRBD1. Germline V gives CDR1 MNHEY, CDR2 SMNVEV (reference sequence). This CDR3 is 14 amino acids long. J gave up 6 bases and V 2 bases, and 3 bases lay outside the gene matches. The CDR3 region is CASSLRQGSGELFF. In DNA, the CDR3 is TGTGCCAGCAGTTTACGACAGGGATCCGGGGAGCTGTTTTTT.

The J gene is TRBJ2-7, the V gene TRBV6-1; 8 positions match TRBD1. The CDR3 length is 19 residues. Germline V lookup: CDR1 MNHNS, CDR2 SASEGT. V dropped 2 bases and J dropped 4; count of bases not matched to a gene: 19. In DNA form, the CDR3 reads TGTGCCAGCAGTGAAAGGGGCTTGGTGTCGTCAGGGGGCGTATACGAGCAGTACTTC. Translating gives CASSERGLVSSGGVYEQYF.

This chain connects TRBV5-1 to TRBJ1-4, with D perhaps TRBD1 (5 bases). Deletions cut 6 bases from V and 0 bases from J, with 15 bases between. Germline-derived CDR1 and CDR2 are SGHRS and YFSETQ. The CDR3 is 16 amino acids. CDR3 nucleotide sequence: TGCGCCAGCACCTATGGCGGGGGAGCAACTAATGAAAAACTGTTTTTT. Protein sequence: CASTYGGGATNEKLFF.

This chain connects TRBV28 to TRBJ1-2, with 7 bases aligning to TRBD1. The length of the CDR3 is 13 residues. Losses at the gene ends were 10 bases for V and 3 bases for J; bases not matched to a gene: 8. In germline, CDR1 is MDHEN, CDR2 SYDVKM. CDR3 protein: CAIRRGTDYGYTF. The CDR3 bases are TGTGCCATCCGAAGGGGGACAGACTATGGCTACACCTTC.

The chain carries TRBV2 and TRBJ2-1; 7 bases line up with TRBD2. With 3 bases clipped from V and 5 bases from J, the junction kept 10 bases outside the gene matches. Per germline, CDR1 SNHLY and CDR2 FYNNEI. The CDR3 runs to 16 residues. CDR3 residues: CASSDPLSGMNNEQFF. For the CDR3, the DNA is TGTGCCAGCAGTGACCCTCTCAGCGGGATGAACAATGAGCAGTTCTTC.

As DNA, the CDR3 is TGTGCCAGTAGTATAGGATCCAGGGGCGATTCACCCCTCCACTTT. Translated: CASSIGSRGDSPLHF. The rearrangement uses TRBV19 and TRBJ1-6; tentative D call: TRBD1 (6 bases). With 1 base removed from V and 8 bases from J, the gap between germline ends came to 12 bases. This CDR3 spans 15 amino acids. The V gene's germline CDR1 is LNHDA and CDR2 SQIVND (reference sequence).

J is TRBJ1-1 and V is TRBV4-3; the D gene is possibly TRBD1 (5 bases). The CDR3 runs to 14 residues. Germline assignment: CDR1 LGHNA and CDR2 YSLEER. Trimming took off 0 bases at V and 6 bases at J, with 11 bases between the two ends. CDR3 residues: CASSQEAGWPEAFF. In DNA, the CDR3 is TGCGCCAGCAGCCAAGAAGCAGGGTGGCCTGAAGCTTTCTTT.

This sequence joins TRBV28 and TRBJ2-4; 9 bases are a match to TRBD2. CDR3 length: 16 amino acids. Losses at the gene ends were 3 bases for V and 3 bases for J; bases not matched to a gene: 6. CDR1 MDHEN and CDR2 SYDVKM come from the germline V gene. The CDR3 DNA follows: TGTGCCAGCAGTTTGTGGCGGGAGGGTAACAAAAACATTCAGTACTTC. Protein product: CASSLWREGNKNIQYF.

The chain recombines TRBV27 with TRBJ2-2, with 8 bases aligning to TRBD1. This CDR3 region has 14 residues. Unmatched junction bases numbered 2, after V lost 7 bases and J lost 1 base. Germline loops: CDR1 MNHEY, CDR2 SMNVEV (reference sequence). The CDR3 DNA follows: TGTGCCAGCACGGGACAGGTGAACACCGGGGAGCTGTTTTTT. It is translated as CASTGQVNTGELFF.

CDR3 sequence: CASSVDWRGRGNTIYF. CDR3 in DNA: TGTGCCAGCAGTGTGGACTGGAGGGGAAGAGGAAACACCATATATTTT. The chain has TRBV9 and TRBJ1-3, with D perhaps matching TRBD1 (5 bases). Germline lookup yields CDR1 SGDLS and CDR2 YYNGEE. CDR3 length: 16 residues. Trimming took 5 bases from V and 4 from J, leaving 19 bases between them. The whole variable domain, remainder taken from reference TRBV9 and TRBJ1-3, is DSGVTQTPKHLITATGQRVTLRCSPRSGDLSVYWYQQSLDQGLQFLIQYYNGEERAKGNILERFSAQQFPDLHSELNLSSLELGDSALYFCASSVDWRGRGNTIYFGEGSWLTVV.

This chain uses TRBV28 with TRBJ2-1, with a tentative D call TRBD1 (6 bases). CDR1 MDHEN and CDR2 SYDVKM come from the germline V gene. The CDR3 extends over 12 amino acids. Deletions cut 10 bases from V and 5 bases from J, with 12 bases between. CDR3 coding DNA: TGTGCCATCGGACAGAGCAACAATGAGCAGTTCTTC. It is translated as CAIGQSNNEQFF.